Only a few counts were recorded for the clone carrying this TCR beta chain. Its antigen is currently unknown. These data are taken from a study of beta chain features in type 1 diabetes. In the study overall: All samples yielded some 100,000,000 examined sorted cells.

Purity of each sorted population was above 95%. With V trimmed by 6 bases and J by 4 bases, 13 bases remained unmatched. Germline assignment: CDR1 LGHNA and CDR2 YSLEER. The CDR3 length is 17 residues. Study outcomes and limitations: At VDJ recombination sites, type 1 diabetes patients had fewer insertions and more deleted nucleotides. All four CD4+ subsets from Type 1 diabetes patients carried moderately but significantly shorter TCRB CDR3s. cDNA-based sequencing might over-represent cells highly expressing TCR.

The investigators reverse transcribed all of the isolated RNA, so they sequenced expressed TCRB transcripts. Repertoires were generated with immunoSEQ multiplex PCR, while TCRdb's copy carries only in-frame clones and drops some. The table includes about 270,000 clones, 14% detected once. J is TRBJ2-2 and V is TRBV4-3, with TRBD2 identical over 8 bases. The sample consisted of naive CD4+ T cells from blood. This TCR was sampled from a young man with type 1 diabetes. This chain's CDR3 is CASSRHSAGATTGELFF. The CDR3 bases are TGCGCCAGCAGTAGGCACTCAGCGGGAGCGACCACCGGGGAGCTGTTTTTT.